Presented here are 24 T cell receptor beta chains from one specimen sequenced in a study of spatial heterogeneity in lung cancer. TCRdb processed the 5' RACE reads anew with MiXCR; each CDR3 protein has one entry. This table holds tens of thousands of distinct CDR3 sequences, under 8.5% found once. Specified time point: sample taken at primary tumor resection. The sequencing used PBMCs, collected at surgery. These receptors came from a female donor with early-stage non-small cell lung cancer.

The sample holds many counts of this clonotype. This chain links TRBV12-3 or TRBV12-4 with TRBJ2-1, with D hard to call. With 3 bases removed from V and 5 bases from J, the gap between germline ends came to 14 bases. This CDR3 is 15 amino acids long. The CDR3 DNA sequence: TGTGCCAGCAGTTTTGTCTCCCCGTTCAACAATGAGCAGTTCTTC. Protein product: CASSFVSPFNNEQFF.

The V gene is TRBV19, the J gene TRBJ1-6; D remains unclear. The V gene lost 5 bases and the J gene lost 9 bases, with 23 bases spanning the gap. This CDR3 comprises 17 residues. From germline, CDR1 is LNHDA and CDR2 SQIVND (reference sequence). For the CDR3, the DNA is TGTGCCAGTAGTCGGGAGGCCGCCATTATTGGAATTTCACCCCTCCACTTT. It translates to CASSREAAIIGISPLHF.

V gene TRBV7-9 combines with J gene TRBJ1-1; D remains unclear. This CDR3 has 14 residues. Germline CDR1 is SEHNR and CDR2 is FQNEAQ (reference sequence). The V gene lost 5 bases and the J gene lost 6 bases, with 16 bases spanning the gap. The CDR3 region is CASSLRVLRPEAFF. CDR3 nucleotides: TGTGCCAGCAGCCTCCGGGTCCTCCGGCCTGAAGCTTTCTTT.

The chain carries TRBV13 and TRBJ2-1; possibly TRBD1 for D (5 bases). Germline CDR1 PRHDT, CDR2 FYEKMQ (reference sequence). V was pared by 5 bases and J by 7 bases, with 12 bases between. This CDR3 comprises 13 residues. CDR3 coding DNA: TGTGCCAGCAGCCCCCAGGGATTTAATGAGCAGTTCTTC. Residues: CASSPQGFNEQFF. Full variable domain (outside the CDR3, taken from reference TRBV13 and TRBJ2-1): AAGVIQSPRHLIKEKRETATLKCYPIPRHDTVYWYQQGPGQDPQFLISFYEKMQSDKGSIPDRFSAQQFSDYHSELNMSSLELGDSALYFCASSPQGFNEQFFGPGTRLTVL.

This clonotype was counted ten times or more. The CDR3 DNA is TGCGCCAGCAGCCCGGCCGTGGGAGGCGCGGAGACCCAGTACTTC. Protein product: CASSPAVGGAETQYF. The rearrangement uses TRBV5-1 and TRBJ2-5; D might be TRBD2 (6 bases). V was pared by 4 bases and J by 5 bases, with 18 bases between. CDR3 length: 15 residues. The V gene's germline CDR1 is SGHRS and CDR2 YFSETQ.

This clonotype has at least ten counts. The CDR3, as DNA: TGTGCCAGCAGCCAAGCAGGAGCGAGGCAGACCCAGTACTTC. Amino acids: CASSQAGARQTQYF. This chain links TRBV3-1 with TRBJ2-5; D gene uncertain. The V end lost 1 base, the J end lost 6 bases, and 12 bases lay between the germline ends. The CDR3 length is 14 residues. The V gene's germline CDR1 is LGHDT and CDR2 YNNKEL (reference sequence).

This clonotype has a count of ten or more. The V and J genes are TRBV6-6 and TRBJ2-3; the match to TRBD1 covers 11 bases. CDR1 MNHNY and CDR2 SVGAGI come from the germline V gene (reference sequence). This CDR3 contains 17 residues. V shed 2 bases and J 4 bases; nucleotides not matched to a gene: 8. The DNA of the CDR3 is TGTGCCAGCAGTTACCTAAGGGGACAGGGGGGACCAGATACGCAGTATTTT. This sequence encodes CASSYLRGQGGPDTQYF.

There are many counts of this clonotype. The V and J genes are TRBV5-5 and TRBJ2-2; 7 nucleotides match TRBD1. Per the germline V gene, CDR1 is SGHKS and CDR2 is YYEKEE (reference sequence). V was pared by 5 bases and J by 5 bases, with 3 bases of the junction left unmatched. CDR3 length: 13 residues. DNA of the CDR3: TGTGCCAGCAGACCACAGGGGACCGGGGAGCTGTTTTTT. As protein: CASRPQGTGELFF. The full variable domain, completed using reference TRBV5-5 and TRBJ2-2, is DAGVTQSPTHLIKTRGQQVTLRCSPISGHKSVSWYQQVLGQGPQFIFQYYEKEERGRGNFPDRFSARQFPNYSSELNVNALLLGDSALYLCASRPQGTGELFFGEGSRLTVL.

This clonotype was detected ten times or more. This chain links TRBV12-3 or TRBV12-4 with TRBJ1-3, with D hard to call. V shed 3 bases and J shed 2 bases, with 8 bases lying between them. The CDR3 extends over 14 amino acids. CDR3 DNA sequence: TGTGCCAGCAGTTTCGTGGGGACTGGAAACACCATATATTTT. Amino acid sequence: CASSFVGTGNTIYF.

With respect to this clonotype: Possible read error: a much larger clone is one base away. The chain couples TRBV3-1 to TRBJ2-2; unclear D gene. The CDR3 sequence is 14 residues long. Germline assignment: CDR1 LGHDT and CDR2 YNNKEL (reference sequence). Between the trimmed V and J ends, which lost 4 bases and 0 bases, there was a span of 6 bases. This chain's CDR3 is CASSPQANTGELFF. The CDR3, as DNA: TGTGCCAGCAGCCCGCAAGCGAACACCGGGGAGCTGTTTTTT.

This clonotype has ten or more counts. CDR3 coding DNA: TGTGCCAGCAGTGAAGTGGGGGATACGCAGTATTTT. Its translation is CASSEVGDTQYF. This chain joins TRBV6-1 and TRBJ2-3, with D unresolved. Trimming stripped 1 base from V and 6 bases from J, with 5 bases between. From germline, CDR1 is MNHNS and CDR2 SASEGT. The CDR3 spans 12 residues.

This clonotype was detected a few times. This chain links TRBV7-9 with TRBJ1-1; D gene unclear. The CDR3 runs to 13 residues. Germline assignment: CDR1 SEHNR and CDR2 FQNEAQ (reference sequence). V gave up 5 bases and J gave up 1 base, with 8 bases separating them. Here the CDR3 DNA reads TGTGCCAGCAGCCCCCAAACGAACACTGAAGCTTTCTTT. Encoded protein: CASSPQTNTEAFF.

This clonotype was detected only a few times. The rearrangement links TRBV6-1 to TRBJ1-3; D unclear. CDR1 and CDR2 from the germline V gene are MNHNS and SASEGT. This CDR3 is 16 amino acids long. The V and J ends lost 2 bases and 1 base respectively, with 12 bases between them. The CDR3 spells CASSETVIPSGNTIYF. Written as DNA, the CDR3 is TGTGCCAGCAGTGAAACCGTGATTCCTTCTGGAAACACCATATATTTT.

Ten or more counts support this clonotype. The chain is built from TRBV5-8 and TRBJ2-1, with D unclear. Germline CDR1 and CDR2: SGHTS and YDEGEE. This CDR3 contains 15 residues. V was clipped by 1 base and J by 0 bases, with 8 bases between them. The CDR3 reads CASSLLRSSYNEQFF. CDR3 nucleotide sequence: TGTGCCAGCAGCTTGCTACGGAGCTCCTACAATGAGCAGTTCTTC.

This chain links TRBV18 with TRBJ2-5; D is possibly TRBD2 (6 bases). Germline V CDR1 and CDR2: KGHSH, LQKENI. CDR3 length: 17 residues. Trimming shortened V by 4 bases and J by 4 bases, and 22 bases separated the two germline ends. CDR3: CASSRSTRGDWRETQYF. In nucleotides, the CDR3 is TGTGCCAGCTCACGCTCGACTAGAGGGGACTGGAGAGAGACCCAGTACTTC. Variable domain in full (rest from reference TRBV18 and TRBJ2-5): NAGVMQNPRHLVRRRGQEARLRCSPMKGHSHVYWYRQLPEEGLKFMVYLQKENIIDESGMPKERFSAEFPKEGPSILRIQQVVRGDSAAYFCASSRSTRGDWRETQYFGPGTRLLVL.

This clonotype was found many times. The CDR3 region is CASSYGSVNTGELFF. The CDR3, as DNA: TGTGCCAGCAGTTACGGTTCCGTGAACACCGGGGAGCTGTTTTTT. This sequence joins TRBV6-2 or TRBV6-3 and TRBJ2-2, with D uncertain. Germline CDR1 reads MNHEY; CDR2 reads SVGEGT. V was pared by 2 bases and J by 1 base, with 8 bases between. CDR3 length: 15 residues.

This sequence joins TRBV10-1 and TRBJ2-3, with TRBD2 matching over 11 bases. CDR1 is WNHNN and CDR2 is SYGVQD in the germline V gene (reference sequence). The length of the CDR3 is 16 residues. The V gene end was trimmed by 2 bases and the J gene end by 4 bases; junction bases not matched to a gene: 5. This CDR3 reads CASSEGRLAGSDTQYF. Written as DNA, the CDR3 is TGCGCCAGCAGTGAGGGGAGACTAGCGGGGTCAGATACGCAGTATTTT.

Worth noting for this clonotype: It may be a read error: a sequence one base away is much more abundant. CDR3 protein: CASCILGGNEQFF. CDR3 nucleotides: TGTGCCAGTTGTATACTCGGGGGAAATGAGCAGTTCTTC. This chain connects TRBV19 to TRBJ2-1; weak D call: TRBD2 (6 bases). CDR3 length equals 13 residues. The V gene's germline CDR1 is LNHDA and CDR2 SQIVND (reference sequence).

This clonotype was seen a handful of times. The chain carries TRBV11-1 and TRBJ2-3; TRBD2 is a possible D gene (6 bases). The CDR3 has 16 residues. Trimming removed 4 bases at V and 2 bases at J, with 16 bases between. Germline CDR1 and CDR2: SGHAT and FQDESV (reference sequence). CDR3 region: CASSSTGELITDTQYF. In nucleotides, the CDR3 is TGTGCCAGCAGCTCCACGGGGGAGCTAATCACAGATACGCAGTATTTT.

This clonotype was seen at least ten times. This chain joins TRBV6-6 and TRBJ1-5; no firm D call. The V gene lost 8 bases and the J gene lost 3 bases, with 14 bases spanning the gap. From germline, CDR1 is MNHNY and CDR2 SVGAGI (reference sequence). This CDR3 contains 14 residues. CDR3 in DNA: TGTGCCAGCGCCCCATATGGGCCCAATCAGCCCCAGCATTTT. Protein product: CASAPYGPNQPQHF.

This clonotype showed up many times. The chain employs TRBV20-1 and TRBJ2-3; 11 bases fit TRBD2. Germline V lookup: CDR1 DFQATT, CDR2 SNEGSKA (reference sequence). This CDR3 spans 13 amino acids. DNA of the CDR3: TGCACATTAGCGGGAGGGCCAACAGATACGCAGTATTTT. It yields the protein CTLAGGPTDTQYF.

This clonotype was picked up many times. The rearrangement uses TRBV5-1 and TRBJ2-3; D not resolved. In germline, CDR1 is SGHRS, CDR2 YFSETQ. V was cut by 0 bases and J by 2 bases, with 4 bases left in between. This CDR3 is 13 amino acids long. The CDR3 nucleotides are TGCGCCAGCAGCTTGGCCGCCACAGATACGCAGTATTTT. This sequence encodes CASSLAATDTQYF.

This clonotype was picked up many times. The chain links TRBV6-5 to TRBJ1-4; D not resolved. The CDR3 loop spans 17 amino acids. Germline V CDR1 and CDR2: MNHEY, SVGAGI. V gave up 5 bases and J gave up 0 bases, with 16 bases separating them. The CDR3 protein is CASSRDIQAATNEKLFF. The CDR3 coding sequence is TGTGCCAGCAGTCGCGACATCCAGGCTGCAACTAATGAAAAACTGTTTTTT.

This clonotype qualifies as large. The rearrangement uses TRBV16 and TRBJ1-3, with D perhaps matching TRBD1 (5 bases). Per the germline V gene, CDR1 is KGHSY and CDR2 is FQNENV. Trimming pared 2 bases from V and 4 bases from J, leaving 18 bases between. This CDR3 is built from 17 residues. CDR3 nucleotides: TGTGCCAGCAGCCAAGACCGTCCCGTGGGGCCCGGAAACACCATATATTTT. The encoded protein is CASSQDRPVGPGNTIYF.